This T cell receptor beta chain was captured by sequencing in a study of blood T cells in healthy people across ages. A sample-barcoded 5' primer and a J-beta primer mix were used in a second PCR of roughly 7 to 11 cycles. Each CDR3 protein is one row after TCRdb ran MiXCR on the 5' RACE reads. The sample records about 970,000 distinct CDR3 sequences, roughly 51% being singletons. Trimming removed 6 bases from V and 5 bases from J, with 19 bases in between. The length of the CDR3 is 16 residues. Germline loops: CDR1 SEHNR, CDR2 FQNEAQ (reference sequence). This clonotype was counted only a few times. The sequence was collected from a woman aged 55-69 years in good health. The chain carries TRBV7-9 and TRBJ1-4, with TRBD1 as a possible D gene (6 bases). The sample comprised blood. CDR3 nucleotide sequence: TGTGCCAGCAGACAAGGATACCAGGGGATGAATGAAAAACTGTTTTTT. Protein sequence: CASRQGYQGMNEKLFF.